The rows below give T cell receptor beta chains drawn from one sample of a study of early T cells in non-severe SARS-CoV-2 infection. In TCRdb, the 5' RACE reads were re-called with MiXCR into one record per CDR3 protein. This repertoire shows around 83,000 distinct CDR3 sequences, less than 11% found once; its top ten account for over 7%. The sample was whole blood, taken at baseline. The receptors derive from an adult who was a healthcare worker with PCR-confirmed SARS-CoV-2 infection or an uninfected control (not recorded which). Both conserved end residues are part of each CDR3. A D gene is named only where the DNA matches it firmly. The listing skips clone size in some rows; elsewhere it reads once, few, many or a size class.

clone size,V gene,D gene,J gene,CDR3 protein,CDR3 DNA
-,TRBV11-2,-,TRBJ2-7,CASSSTPLSGTYEQYF,TGTGCCAGCAGCTCCACGCCCCTATCAGGAACCTACGAGCAGTACTTC
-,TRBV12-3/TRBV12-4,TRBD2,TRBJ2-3,CASSFTSGSTDTQYF,TGTGCCAGCAGTTTCACGAGCGGGAGTACAGATACGCAGTATTTT
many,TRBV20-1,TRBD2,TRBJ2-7,CRASGTAAQQYF,TGCAGAGCCAGCGGGACCGCCGCCCAGCAGTACTTC
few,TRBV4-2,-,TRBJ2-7,CASSQVGGPRSSYEQYF,TGTGCCAGCAGCCAAGTCGGTGGGCCAAGGAGCTCCTACGAGCAGTACTTC
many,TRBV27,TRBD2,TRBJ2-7,CASSIKPGLGRGAYEQYF,TGTGCCAGCAGTATAAAACCGGGACTAGGTCGAGGGGCCTACGAGCAGTACTTC
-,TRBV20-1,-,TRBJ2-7,CSGQFYYEQYF,TGCAGTGGACAGTTTTACTACGAGCAGTACTTC
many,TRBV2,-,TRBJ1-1,CASRSGLLNTEAFF,TGTGCCAGCAGGTCCGGCCTCTTGAACACTGAAGCTTTCTTT
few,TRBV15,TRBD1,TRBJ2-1,CATSTDRGHEQFF,TGTGCCACCAGCACGGACAGGGGCCATGAGCAGTTCTTC
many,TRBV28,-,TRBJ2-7,CASSTQRQYYEQYF,TGTGCCAGCAGTACCCAGAGACAGTACTACGAGCAGTACTTC
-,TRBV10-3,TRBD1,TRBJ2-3,CAIRSDRITDTQYF,TGTGCCATCAGATCGGACAGGATCACAGATACGCAGTATTTT
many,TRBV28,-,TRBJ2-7,CASSPGGYYEQYF,TGTGCCAGCAGCCCCGGTGGTTACTACGAGCAGTACTTC
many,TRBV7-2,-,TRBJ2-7,CASSLVYEQYF,TGTGCCAGCAGCTTAGTGTACGAGCAGTACTTC
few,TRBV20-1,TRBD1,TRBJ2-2,CSAAGTGGTGELFF,TGCAGTGCGGCCGGGACAGGTGGGACCGGGGAGCTGTTTTTT
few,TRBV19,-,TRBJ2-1,CASSIGGSGLYNEQFF,TGTGCCAGTAGTATTGGTGGTAGCGGCCTTTACAATGAGCAGTTCTTC
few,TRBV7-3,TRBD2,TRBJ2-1,CASRVNRGDSYNEQFF,TGTGCCAGCAGGGTCAACCGGGGGGATTCCTACAATGAGCAGTTCTTC
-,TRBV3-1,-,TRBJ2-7,CASSQRKDGGLAGYEQYF,TGTGCCAGCAGCCAACGAAAAGATGGAGGGCTAGCAGGCTACGAGCAGTACTTC
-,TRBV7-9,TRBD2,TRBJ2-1,CASSAMTSGRDNEQFF,TGTGCCAGCAGCGCTATGACTAGCGGGAGGGACAATGAGCAGTTCTTC
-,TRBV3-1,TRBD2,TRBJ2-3,CASSPWTSWRDTDTQYF,TGTGCCAGCAGCCCGTGGACTAGTTGGCGCGACACAGATACGCAGTATTTT
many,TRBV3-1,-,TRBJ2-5,CASSLTLGGRGGETQYF,TGTGCCAGCAGCCTCACATTGGGTGGCAGGGGAGGAGAGACCCAGTACTTC
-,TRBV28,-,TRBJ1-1,CASSYGGLNTEAFF,TGTGCCAGCAGTTACGGGGGTCTGAACACTGAAGCTTTCTTT
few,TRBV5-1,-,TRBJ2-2,CASRSGSTGELFF,TGCGCCAGCAGGTCCGGGAGCACCGGGGAGCTGTTTTTT
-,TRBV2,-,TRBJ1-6,CASSSNLYSPLHF,TGTGCCAGCAGCTCCAACCTCTATTCACCCCTCCACTTT
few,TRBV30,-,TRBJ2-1,CAVDRSYNEQFF,TGTGCCGTAGACAGGTCCTACAATGAGCAGTTCTTC
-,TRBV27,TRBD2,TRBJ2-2,CASYPGTSVTGELFF,TGTGCCTCCTATCCTGGGACTAGCGTAACCGGGGAGCTGTTTTTT
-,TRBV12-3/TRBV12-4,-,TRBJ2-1,CASSLGSLGAWYNEQFF,TGTGCCAGCAGTTTAGGCTCCCTGGGGGCCTGGTACAATGAGCAGTTCTTC
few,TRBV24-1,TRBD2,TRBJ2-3,CATSEAGTSDTQYF,TGTGCCACCAGTGAGGCCGGGACTAGCGATACGCAGTATTTT
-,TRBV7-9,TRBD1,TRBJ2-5,CASSLDPGQGKETQYF,TGTGCCAGCAGCTTAGACCCGGGACAGGGAAAAGAGACCCAGTACTTC
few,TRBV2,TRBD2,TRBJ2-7,CASNSIGGLAGGSYEQYF,TGTGCCAGCAACAGCATCGGGGGGCTAGCGGGAGGGAGCTACGAGCAGTACTTC
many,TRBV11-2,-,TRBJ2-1,CASSLGHQSNEQFF,TGTGCCAGCAGCTTAGGACACCAATCTAATGAGCAGTTCTTC
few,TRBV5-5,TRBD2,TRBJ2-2,CASSWTSGRIGELFF,TGTGCCAGCAGCTGGACTAGCGGGAGGATCGGGGAGCTGTTTTTT
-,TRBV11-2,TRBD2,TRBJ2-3,CASSFYSGTMGDTQYF,TGTGCCAGCAGCTTCTACTCCGGGACTATGGGGGATACGCAGTATTTT